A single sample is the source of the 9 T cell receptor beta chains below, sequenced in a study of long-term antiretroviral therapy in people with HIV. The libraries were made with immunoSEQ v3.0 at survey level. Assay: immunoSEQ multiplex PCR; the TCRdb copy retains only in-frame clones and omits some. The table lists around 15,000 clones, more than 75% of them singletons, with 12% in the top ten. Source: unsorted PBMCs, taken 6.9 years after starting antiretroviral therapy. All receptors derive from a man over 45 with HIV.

CDR3 residues: CAWKGRADRAFF. CDR3 DNA: TGTGCCTGGAAGGGCAGGGCGGATAGAGCTTTCTTT. The rearrangement links TRBV30 to TRBJ1-1; a weak D match, TRBD1 (5 bases). CDR1 and CDR2 from the germline V gene are GTSNPN and SVGIG (reference sequence). V lost 4 bases, J lost 10 bases, and 16 bases lay in between. There are 12 residues in the CDR3.

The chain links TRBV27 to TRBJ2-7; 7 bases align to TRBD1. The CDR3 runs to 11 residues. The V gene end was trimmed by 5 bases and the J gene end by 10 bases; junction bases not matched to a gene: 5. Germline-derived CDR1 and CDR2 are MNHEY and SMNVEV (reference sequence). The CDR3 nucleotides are TGTGCCAGCAGTCCAGGGACAGTACAGTACTTC. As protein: CASSPGTVQYF.

The CDR3 sequence is CASSRLAGELSDTQYF. Here the CDR3 DNA reads TGCGCCAGCAGCCGGCTAGCGGGAGAACTGTCAGATACGCAGTATTTT. This chain links TRBV5-1 with TRBJ2-3; 10 nucleotides align to TRBD2. Looked up from germline, CDR1 is SGHRS and CDR2 is YFSETQ. Trimming took 4 bases from V and 4 from J; bases not matched to a gene: 9. The length of the CDR3 is 16 residues.

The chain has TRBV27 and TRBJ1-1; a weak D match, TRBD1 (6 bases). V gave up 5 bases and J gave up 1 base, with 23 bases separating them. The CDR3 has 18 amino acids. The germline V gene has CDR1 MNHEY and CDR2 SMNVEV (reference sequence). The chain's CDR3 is CASSDLLAGGGRNTEAFF. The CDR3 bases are TGTGCCAGCAGTGATCTTTTGGCCGGCGGGGGCCGGAACACTGAAGCTTTCTTT.

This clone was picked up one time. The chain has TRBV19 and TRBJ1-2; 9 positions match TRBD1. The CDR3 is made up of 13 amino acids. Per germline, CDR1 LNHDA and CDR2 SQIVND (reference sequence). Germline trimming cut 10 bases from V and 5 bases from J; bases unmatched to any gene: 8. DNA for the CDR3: TGTGCCACTACGGACAGGGGATTTTATGGCTACACCTTC. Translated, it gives CATTDRGFYGYTF. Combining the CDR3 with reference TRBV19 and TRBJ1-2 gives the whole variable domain DGGITQSPKYLFRKEGQNVTLSCEQNLNHDAMYWYRQDPGQGLRLIYYSQIVNDFQKGDIAEGYSVSREKKESFPLTVTSAQKNPTAFYLCATTDRGFYGYTFGSGTRLTVV.

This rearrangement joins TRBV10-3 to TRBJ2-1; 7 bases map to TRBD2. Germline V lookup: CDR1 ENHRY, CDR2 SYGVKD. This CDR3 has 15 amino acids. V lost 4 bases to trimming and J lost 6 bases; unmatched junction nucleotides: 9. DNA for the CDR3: TGTGCCATCAGTGGGTTAGGTGCGGGAGTCAATGAGCAGTTCTTC. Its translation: CAISGLGAGVNEQFF.

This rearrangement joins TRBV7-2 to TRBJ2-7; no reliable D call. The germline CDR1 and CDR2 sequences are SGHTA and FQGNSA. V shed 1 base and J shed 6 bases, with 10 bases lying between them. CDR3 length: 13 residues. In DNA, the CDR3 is TGTGCCAGCAGCTTAGTCCAGGTGCGCGAGCAGTACTTC. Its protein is CASSLVQVREQYF.

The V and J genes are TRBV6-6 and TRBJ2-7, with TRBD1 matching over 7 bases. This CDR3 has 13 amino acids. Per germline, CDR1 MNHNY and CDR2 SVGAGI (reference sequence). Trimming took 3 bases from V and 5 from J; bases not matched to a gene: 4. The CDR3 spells CASSYTGEHEQYF. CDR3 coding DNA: TGTGCCAGCAGTTATACAGGGGAACACGAGCAGTACTTC.

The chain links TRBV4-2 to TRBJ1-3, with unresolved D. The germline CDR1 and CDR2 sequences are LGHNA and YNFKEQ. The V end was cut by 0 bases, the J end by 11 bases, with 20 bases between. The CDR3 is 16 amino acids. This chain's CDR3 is CASSQDSGSFGRSIYF. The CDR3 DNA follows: TGTGCCAGCAGCCAAGATTCTGGCAGTTTTGGTCGCTCCATATATTTT.